This passage covers 10 T cell receptor beta chains from one sample sequenced in a study of T-cell memory formation after mild COVID-19. TCRdb passed the 5' RACE reads through MiXCR, listing each CDR3 protein once. The data hold around 320,000 distinct CDR3 sequences, with roughly an eighth observed a single time. The specimen sequenced was PBMCs or a T cell subset sorted from them (not recorded which). The source of these receptors is a young man who had mild COVID-19 (a few samples of this study predate the infection). Cell type and time point are not known.

The table lists this clonotype with a few counts. The chain has TRBV20-1 and TRBJ1-5; D perhaps matches TRBD1 (5 bases). This CDR3 is built from 16 residues. Trimming cost V 6 bases and J 0 bases, with 18 bases left between them. The V gene's germline CDR1 is DFQATT and CDR2 SNEGSKA (reference sequence). As DNA, the CDR3 is TGCAGTGCCAGATCCCGGGACTTTTATAGCAATCAGCCCCAGCATTTT. Encoded protein: CSARSRDFYSNQPQHF.

This clonotype was observed a few times. The J gene is TRBJ2-4, the V gene TRBV6-5; D is unclear. This CDR3 comprises 15 residues. Germline assignment: CDR1 MNHEY and CDR2 SVGAGI. Trimming took 0 bases from V and 6 from J, leaving 12 bases between them. The CDR3: CASSYSIHEGNIQYF. The CDR3 coding sequence is TGTGCCAGCAGTTACTCTATCCACGAAGGAAACATTCAGTACTTC.

This clonotype was counted many times. The chain joins TRBV5-1 to TRBJ2-3; the match to TRBD2 covers 16 bases. Germline CDR1 reads SGHRS; CDR2 reads YFSETQ. The trim removed 5 bases at V and 4 bases at J, leaving 16 bases unmatched. The CDR3 is 20 residues long. This chain's CDR3 is CASSSLPGLAGGTVADTQYF. CDR3 DNA sequence: TGCGCCAGCAGTTCCCTTCCGGGACTAGCGGGGGGGACCGTGGCAGATACGCAGTATTTT. The whole variable domain, remainder taken from reference TRBV5-1 and TRBJ2-3, is KAGVTQTPRYLIKTRGQQVTLSCSPISGHRSVSWYQQTPGQGLQFLFEYFSETQRNKGNFPGRFSGRQFSNSRSEMNVSTLELGDSALYLCASSSLPGLAGGTVADTQYFGPGTRLTVL.

This clonotype has at least ten counts. J is TRBJ2-1 and V is TRBV5-1; 7 positions match TRBD1. Trimming cost V 4 bases and J 6 bases; bases outside gene matches: 4. The CDR3 has 13 residues. CDR1 and CDR2 from the germline V gene are SGHRS and YFSETQ. The CDR3 loop reads CASSPGTVNEQFF. Here the CDR3 DNA reads TGCGCCAGCAGCCCTGGGACAGTCAATGAGCAGTTCTTC.

The table lists this clonotype with many counts. The chain joins TRBV4-3 to TRBJ1-5, with no clear D. V lost 6 bases to trimming and J lost 6 bases, with 12 bases between them. CDR1 and CDR2 from the germline V gene are LGHNA and YSLEER. This CDR3 contains 13 residues. The CDR3 DNA sequence: TGCGCCAGCAGTGCCAGTTCTGGTCAGCCCCAGCATTTT. It yields the protein CASSASSGQPQHF.

This clonotype was counted between two and nine times. The chain carries TRBV6-5 and TRBJ1-5, with D tentatively TRBD1 (6 bases). The CDR3 is 14 residues long. V was trimmed by 6 bases and J by 6 bases, leaving 15 bases between them. CDR1 and CDR2 from the germline V gene are MNHEY and SVGAGI. CDR3 nucleotides: TGTGCCAGCAGCCAGACAGGCGGTGGTCAGCCCCAGCATTTT. Amino acid sequence: CASSQTGGGQPQHF.

The rearrangement uses TRBV14 and TRBJ2-3; D gene uncertain. The CDR3 spans 15 residues. The V and J ends lost 4 bases and 2 bases respectively, with 13 bases between them. Per the germline V gene, CDR1 is SGHDN and CDR2 is FVKESK. CDR3 sequence: CASSPTWRPTDTQYF. Here the CDR3 DNA reads TGTGCCAGCAGCCCCACTTGGCGGCCCACAGATACGCAGTATTTT.

This clonotype was seen repeatedly, ten times or more. V is TRBV5-1 and J is TRBJ1-1, with no clear D. The germline CDR1 and CDR2 sequences are SGHRS and YFSETQ. The CDR3 contains 14 residues. With 0 bases removed from V and 1 base from J, the gap between germline ends came to 7 bases. The CDR3 sequence is CASSLEGTNTEAFF. The CDR3, as DNA: TGCGCCAGCAGCTTGGAGGGAACGAACACTGAAGCTTTCTTT.

The gene calls are TRBV7-2 and TRBJ2-2, with TRBD1 identical over 7 bases. CDR1 and CDR2 (germline): SGHTA, FQGNSA. The CDR3 extends over 15 amino acids. Germline trimming cut 0 bases from V and 4 bases from J; bases unmatched to any gene: 2. As DNA, the CDR3 is TGTGCCAGCAGCTTAGCGAGGGGGCTCACCGGGGAGCTGTTTTTT. Its translation: CASSLARGLTGELFF.

The chain employs TRBV10-3 and TRBJ2-5; TRBD2 aligns across 8 bases. The CDR3 contains 16 residues. Germline values: CDR1 ENHRY, CDR2 SYGVKD. V gave up 3 bases and J gave up 1 base; unmatched junction bases: 7. The CDR3 loop reads CAISESSGGLQETQYF. The CDR3 region has the DNA TGTGCCATCAGTGAATCGAGCGGGGGACTCCAAGAGACCCAGTACTTC.